This T cell receptor (beta chain) was sequenced for a study of T cell responses to AZD1222 COVID-19 vaccine. The CDR3 runs 18 residues. Per germline, CDR1 LGHNA and CDR2 YNFKEQ. V was clipped by 0 bases and J by 6 bases; unmatched bases: 12. Sequenced by immunoSEQ multiplex PCR; TCRdb stores in-frame clones only, minus some. The profile shows 150,000 to 200,000 clones, approximately 93% of them singletons. This sample comprised peripheral blood, obtained on day 0 of AZD1222 vaccination. This TCR derives from an adult in good health. V and J are TRBV4-2 and TRBJ2-2, with 8 nucleotides matching TRBD2. The CDR3 is CASSQDWGRGLVSGELFF. In nucleotides, the CDR3 is TGTGCCAGCAGCCAAGACTGGGGGAGGGGACTAGTCTCCGGGGAGCTGTTTTTT.